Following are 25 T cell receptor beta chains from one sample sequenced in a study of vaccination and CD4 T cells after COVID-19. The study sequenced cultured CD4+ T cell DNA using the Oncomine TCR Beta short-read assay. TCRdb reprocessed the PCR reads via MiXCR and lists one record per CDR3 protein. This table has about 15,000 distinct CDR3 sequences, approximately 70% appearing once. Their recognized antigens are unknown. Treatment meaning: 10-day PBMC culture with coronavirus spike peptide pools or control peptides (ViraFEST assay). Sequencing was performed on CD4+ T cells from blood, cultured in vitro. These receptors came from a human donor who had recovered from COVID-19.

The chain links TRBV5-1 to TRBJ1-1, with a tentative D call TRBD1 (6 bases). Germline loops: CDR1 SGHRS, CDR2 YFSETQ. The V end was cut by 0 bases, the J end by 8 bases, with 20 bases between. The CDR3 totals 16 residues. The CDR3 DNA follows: TGCGCCAGCAGCTTGGGACCCATCGCCACAGGGAGGGAAGCTTTCTTT. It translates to CASSLGPIATGREAFF. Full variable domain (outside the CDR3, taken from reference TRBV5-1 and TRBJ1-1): KAGVTQTPRYLIKTRGQQVTLSCSPISGHRSVSWYQQTPGQGLQFLFEYFSETQRNKGNFPGRFSGRQFSNSRSEMNVSTLELGDSALYLCASSLGPIATGREAFFGQGTRLTVV.

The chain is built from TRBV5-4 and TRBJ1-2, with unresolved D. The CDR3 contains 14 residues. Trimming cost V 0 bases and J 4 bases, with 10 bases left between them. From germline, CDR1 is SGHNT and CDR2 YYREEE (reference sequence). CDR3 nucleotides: TGTGCCAGCAGCTTGGGGCAAAACAGCTATGGCTACACCTTC. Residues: CASSLGQNSYGYTF.

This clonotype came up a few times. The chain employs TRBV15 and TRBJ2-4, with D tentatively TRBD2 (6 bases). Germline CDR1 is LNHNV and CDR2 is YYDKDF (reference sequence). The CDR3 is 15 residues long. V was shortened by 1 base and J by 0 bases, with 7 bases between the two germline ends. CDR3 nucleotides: TGTGCCACCAGCAGAGCGGGACTAGCCAAAAACATTCAGTACTTC. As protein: CATSRAGLAKNIQYF.

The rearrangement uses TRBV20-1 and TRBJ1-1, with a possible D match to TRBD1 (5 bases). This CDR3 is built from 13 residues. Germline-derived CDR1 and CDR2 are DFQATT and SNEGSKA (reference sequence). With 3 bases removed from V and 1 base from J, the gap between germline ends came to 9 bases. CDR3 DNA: TGCAGTGCTAGGAGGGGAAAGAACACTGAAGCTTTCTTT. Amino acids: CSARRGKNTEAFF.

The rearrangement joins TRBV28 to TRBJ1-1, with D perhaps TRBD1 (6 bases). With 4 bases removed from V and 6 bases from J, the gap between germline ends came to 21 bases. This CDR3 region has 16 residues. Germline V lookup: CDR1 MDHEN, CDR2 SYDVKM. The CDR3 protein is CASSYPWRTGGAEAFF. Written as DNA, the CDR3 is TGTGCCAGCAGTTACCCGTGGCGGACGGGGGGCGCTGAAGCTTTCTTT.

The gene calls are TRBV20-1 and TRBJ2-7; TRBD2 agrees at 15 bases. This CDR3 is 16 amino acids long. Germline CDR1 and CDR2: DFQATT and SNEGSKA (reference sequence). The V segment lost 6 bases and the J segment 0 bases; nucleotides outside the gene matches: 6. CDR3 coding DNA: TGCAGTGCAAAGGGGACTAGCGGGAGGAACTCCTACGAGCAGTACTTC. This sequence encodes CSAKGTSGRNSYEQYF.

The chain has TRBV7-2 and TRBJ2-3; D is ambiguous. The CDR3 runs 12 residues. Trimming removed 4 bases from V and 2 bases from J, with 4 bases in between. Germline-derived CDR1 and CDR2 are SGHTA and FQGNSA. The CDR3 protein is CASSSYTDTQYF. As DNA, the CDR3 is TGTGCCAGCAGCTCCTACACAGATACGCAGTATTTT.

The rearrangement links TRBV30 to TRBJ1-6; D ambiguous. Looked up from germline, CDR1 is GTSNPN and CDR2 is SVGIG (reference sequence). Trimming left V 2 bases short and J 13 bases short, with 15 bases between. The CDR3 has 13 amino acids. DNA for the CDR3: TGTGCCTGGAGTCCCGGGCCCCTTCGGCCCCTCCACTTT. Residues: CAWSPGPLRPLHF.

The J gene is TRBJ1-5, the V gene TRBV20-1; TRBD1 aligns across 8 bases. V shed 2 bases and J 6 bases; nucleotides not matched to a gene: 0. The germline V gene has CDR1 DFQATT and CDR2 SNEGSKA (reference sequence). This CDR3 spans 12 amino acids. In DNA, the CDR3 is TGCAGTGCTAGACAGGGGGCTCAGCCCCAGCATTTT. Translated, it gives CSARQGAQPQHF.

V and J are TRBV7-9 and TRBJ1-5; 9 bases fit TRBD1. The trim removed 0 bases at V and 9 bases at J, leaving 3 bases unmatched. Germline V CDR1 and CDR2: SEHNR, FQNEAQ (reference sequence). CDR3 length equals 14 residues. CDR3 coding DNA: TGTGCCAGCAGCTTAGCGGACAGGGGTCGGCCCCAGCATTTT. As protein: CASSLADRGRPQHF.

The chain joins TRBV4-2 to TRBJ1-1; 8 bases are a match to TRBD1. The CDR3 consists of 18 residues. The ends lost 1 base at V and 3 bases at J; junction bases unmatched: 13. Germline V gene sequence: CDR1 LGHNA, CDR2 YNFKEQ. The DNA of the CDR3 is TGTGCCAGCAGCCAAGTGTTCCAGGGGGCGCCGGGGGACACTGAAGCTTTCTTT. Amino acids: CASSQVFQGAPGDTEAFF.

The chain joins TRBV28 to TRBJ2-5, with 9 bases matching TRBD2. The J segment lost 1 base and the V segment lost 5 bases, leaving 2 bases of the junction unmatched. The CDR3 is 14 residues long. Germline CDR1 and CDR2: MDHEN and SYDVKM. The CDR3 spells CASSATSGQETQYF. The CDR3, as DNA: TGTGCCAGCAGTGCGACTAGCGGCCAAGAGACCCAGTACTTC.

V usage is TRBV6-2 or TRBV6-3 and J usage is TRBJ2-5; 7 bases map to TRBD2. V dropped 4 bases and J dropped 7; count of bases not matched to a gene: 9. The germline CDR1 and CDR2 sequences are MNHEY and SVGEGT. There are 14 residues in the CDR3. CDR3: CASSLGLGKGTQYF. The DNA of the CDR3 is TGTGCCAGCAGTTTAGGACTAGGGAAGGGGACCCAGTACTTC.

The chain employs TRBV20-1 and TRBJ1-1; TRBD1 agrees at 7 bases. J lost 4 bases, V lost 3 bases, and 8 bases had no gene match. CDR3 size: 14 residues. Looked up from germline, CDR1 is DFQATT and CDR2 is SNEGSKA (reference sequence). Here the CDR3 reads CSASPGQVGTEAFF. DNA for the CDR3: TGCAGTGCTAGCCCTGGACAGGTGGGCACTGAAGCTTTCTTT.

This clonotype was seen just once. CDR3 DNA sequence: TGTGCCAGCAGTTTAGCCGGGACTAGCGGGATCGAGCAGTACTTC. Translating it yields CASSLAGTSGIEQYF. The chain has TRBV28 and TRBJ2-7; 13 nucleotides align to TRBD2. Germline values: CDR1 MDHEN, CDR2 SYDVKM. The ends lost 2 bases at V and 6 bases at J; junction bases unmatched: 4. CDR3 length: 15 amino acids.

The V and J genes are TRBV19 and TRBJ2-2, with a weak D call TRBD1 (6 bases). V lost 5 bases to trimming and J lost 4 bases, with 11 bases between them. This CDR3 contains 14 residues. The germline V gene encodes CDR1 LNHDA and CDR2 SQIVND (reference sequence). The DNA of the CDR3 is TGTGCCAGTAGTCCGCGGACAGCCACCGGGGAGCTGTTTTTT. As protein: CASSPRTATGELFF.

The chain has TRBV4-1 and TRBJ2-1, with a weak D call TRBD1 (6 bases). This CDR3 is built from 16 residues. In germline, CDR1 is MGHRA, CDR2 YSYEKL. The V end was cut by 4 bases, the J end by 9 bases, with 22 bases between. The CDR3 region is CASSLKIGDIQREQFF. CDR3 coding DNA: TGCGCCAGCAGCCTGAAAATCGGGGACATCCAGCGTGAGCAGTTCTTC.

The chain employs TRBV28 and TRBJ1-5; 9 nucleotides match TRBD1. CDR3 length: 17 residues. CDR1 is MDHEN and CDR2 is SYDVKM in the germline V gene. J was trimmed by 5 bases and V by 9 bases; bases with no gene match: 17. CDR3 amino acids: CASFGTGKGVGDQPQHF. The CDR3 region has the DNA TGTGCCAGTTTCGGGACAGGGAAAGGAGTCGGGGATCAGCCCCAGCATTTT.

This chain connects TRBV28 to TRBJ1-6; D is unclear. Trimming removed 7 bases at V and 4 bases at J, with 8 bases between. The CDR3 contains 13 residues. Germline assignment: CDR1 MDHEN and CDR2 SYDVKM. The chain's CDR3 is CASTQSYNSPLHF. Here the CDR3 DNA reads TGTGCCAGCACACAATCATATAATTCACCCCTCCACTTT.

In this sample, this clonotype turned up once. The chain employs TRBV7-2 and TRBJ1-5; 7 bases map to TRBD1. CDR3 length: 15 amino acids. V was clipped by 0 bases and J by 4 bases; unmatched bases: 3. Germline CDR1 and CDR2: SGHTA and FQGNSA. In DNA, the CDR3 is TGTGCCAGCAGCTTAGCAGGGGGCCCTAATCAGCCCCAGCATTTT. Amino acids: CASSLAGGPNQPQHF.

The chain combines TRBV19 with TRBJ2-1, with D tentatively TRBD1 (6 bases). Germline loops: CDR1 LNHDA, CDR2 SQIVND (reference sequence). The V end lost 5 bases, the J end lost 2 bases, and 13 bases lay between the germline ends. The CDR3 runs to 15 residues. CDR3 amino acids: CASSPTGTPYNEQFF. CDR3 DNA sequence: TGTGCCAGTAGTCCCACCGGGACACCCTACAATGAGCAGTTCTTC.

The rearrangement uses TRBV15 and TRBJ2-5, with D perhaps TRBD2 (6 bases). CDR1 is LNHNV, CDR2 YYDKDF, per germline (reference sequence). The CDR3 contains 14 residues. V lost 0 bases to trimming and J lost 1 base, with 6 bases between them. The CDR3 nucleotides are TGTGCCACCAGCAGAGATAGCGGCCAAGAGACCCAGTACTTC. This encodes CATSRDSGQETQYF.

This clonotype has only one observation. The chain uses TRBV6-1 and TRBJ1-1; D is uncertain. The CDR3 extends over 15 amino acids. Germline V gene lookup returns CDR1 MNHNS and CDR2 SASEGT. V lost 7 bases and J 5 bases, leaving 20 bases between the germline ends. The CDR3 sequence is CASMVGYTPPTEAFF. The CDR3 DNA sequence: TGTGCCAGCATGGTCGGGTACACCCCACCAACTGAAGCTTTCTTT.

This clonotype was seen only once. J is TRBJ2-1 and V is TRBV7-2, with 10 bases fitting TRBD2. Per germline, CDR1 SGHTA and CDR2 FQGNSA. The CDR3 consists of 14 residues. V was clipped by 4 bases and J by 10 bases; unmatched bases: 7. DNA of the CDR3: TGTGCCAGCAGCTCAAGGACTAGCGGAGGCGAGCAGTTCTTC. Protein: CASSSRTSGGEQFF.

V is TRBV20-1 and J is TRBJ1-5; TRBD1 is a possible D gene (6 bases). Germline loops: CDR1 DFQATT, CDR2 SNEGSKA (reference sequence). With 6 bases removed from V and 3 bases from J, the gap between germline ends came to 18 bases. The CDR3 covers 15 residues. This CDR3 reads CSAPLGGNINQPQHF. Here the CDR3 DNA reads TGCAGTGCCCCTCTAGGGGGGAACATCAATCAGCCCCAGCATTTT.